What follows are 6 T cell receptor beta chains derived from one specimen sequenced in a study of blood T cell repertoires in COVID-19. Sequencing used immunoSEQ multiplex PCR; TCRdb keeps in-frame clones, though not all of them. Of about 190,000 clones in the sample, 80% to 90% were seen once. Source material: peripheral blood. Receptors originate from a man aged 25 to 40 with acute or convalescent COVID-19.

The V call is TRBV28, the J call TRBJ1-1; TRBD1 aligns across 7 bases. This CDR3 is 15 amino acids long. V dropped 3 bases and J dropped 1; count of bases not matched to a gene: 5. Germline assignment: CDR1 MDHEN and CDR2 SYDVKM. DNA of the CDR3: TGTGCCAGCAGTTTTGGGACAGTACAGAACACTGAAGCTTTCTTT. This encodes CASSFGTVQNTEAFF. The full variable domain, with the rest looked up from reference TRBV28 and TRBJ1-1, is DVKVTQSSRYLVKRTGEKVFLECVQDMDHENMFWYRQDPGLGLRLIYFSYDVKMKEKGDIPEGYSVSREKKERFSLILESASTNQTSMYLCASSFGTVQNTEAFFGQGTRLTVV.

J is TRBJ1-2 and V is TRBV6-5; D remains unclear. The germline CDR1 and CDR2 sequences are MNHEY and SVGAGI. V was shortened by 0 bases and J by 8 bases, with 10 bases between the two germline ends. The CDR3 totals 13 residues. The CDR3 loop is CASSYSQERGYTF. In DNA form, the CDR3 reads TGTGCCAGCAGTTACTCGCAAGAGCGGGGCTACACCTTC.

CDR3 nucleotide sequence: TGTGCCAGCTCACCAGATCTTTCGGAGGGCTACACCTTC. The encoded protein is CASSPDLSEGYTF. The chain uses TRBV18 and TRBJ1-2; no clear D. Germline CDR1 and CDR2: KGHSH and LQKENI. Trimming took off 2 bases at V and 8 bases at J, with 12 bases between the two ends. The CDR3 consists of 13 residues.

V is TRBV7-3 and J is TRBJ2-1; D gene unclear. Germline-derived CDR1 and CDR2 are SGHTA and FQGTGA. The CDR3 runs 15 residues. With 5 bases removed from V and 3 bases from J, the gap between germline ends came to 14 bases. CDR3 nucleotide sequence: TGTGCCAGCAGCACTGGAGAGTCCCGCTACAATGAGCAGTTCTTC. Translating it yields CASSTGESRYNEQFF.

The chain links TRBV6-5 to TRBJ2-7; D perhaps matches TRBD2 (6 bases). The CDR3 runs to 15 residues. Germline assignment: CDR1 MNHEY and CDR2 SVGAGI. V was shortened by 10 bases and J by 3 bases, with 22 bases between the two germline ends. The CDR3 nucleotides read TGTGCCACAGCGTTGGGGCGGGGCCAGCTCTACGAGCAGTACTTC. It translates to CATALGRGQLYEQYF.

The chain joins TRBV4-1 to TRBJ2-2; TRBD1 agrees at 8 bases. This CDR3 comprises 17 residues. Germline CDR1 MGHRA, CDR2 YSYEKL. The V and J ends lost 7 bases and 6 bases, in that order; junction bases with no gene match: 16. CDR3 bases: TGCGCCAGCAAACTTCGACAGGGGCGAGAGGTAGCCGGGGAGCTGTTTTTT. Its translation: CASKLRQGREVAGELFF.